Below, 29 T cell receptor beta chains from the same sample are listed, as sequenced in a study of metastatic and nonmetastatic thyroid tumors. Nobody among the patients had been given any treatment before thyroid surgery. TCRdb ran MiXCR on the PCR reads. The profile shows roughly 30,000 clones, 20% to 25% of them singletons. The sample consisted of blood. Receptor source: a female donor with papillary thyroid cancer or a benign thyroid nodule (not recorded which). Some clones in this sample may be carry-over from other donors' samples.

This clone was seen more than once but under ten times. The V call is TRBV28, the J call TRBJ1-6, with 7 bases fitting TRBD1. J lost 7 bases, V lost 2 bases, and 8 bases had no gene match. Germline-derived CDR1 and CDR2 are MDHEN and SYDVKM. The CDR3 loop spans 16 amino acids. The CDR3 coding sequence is TGTGCCAGCAGTTTACATGACGGGACAGCGAATTCACCCCTCCACTTT. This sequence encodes CASSLHDGTANSPLHF.

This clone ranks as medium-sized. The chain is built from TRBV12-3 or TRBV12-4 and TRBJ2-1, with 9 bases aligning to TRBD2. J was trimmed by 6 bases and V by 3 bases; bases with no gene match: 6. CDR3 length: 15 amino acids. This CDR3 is CASSLSGRQGNEQFF. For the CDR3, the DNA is TGTGCCAGCAGTTTGAGCGGGAGGCAAGGCAATGAGCAGTTCTTC.

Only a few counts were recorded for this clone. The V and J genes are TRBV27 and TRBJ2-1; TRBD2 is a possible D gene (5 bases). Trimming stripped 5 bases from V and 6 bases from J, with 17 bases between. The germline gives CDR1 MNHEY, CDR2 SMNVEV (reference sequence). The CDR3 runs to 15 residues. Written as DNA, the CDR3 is TGTGCCAGCAGTCCCGGGGTCTTAGCTTTCAATGAGCAGTTCTTC. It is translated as CASSPGVLAFNEQFF.

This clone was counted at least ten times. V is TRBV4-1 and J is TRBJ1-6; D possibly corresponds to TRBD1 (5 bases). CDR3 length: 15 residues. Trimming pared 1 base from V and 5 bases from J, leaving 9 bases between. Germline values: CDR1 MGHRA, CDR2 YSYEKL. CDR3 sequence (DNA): TGCGCCAGCAGCCAAGCCAGCAGGGATAATTCACCCCTCCACTTT. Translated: CASSQASRDNSPLHF.

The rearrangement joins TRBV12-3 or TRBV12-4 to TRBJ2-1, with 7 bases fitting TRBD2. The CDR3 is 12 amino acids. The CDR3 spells CNSESGGNEQFF. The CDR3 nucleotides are TGTAACAGCGAGTCGGGGGGCAATGAGCAGTTCTTC.

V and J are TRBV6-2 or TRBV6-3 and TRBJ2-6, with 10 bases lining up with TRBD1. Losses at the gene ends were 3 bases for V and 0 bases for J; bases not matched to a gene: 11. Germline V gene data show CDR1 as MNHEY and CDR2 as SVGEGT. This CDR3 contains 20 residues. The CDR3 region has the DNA TGTGCCAGCAGTTATCTACCCGGGACAGGGGTGCTCTCTGGGGCCAACGTCCTGACTTTC. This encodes CASSYLPGTGVLSGANVLTF.

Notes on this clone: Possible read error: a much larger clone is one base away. As DNA, the CDR3 is TGTGCCTGTAGTGTAGGTGCTAGCGTCTACGAGCAGTACTTC. It is translated as CACSVGASVYEQYF. V usage is TRBV30 and J usage is TRBJ2-7; perhaps TRBD2 as D (6 bases). The CDR3 has 14 amino acids. Germline V CDR1 and CDR2: GTSNPN, SVGIG (reference sequence).

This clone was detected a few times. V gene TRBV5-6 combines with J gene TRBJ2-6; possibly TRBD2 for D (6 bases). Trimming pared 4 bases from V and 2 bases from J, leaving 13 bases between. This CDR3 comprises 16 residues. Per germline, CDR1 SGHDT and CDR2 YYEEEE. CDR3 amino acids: CASSTSPGAGANVLTF. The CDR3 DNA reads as TGTGCCAGCAGCACGAGTCCGGGGGCTGGGGCCAACGTCCTGACTTTC. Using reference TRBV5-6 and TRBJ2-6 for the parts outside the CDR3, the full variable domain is DAGVTQSPTHLIKTRGQQVTLRCSPKSGHDTVSWYQQALGQGPQFIFQYYEEEERQRGNFPDRFSGHQFPNYSSELNVNALLLGDSALYLCASSTSPGAGANVLTFGAGSRLTVL.

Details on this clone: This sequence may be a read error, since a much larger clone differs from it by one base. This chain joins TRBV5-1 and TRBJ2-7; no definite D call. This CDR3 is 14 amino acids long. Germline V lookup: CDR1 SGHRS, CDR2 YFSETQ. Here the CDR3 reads CASILVGVVHEQYF. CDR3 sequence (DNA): TGCGCCAGCATCTTGGTGGGCGTTGTCCACGAGCAGTACTTC.

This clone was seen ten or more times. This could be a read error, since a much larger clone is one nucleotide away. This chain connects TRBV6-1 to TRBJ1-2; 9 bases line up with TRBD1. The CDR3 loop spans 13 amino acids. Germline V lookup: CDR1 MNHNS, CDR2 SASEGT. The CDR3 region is CTSSTNRGHGYTF. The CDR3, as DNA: TGTACCAGCAGTACCAACAGGGGGCATGGCTACACCTTC.

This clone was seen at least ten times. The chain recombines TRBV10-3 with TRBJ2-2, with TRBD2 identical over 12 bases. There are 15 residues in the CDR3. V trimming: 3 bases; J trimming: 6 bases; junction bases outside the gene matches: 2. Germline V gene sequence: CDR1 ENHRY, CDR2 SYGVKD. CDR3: CAISDLAGGPGELFF. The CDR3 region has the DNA TGTGCCATCAGTGATCTAGCGGGAGGGCCCGGGGAGCTGTTTTTT.

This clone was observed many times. CDR3: CATQDSLNQPQHF. CDR3 nucleotide sequence: TGTGCCACCCAAGACAGCTTGAATCAGCCCCAGCATTTT. This chain uses TRBV24-1 with TRBJ1-5, with a tentative D call TRBD1 (5 bases). CDR1 is KGHDR and CDR2 is SFDVKD in the germline V gene. This CDR3 spans 13 amino acids. The V end was cut by 9 bases, the J end by 4 bases, with 12 bases between.

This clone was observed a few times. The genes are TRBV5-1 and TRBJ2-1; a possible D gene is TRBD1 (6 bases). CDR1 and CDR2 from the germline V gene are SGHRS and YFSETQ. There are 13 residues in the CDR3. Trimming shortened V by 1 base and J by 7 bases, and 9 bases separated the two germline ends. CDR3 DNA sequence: TGCGCCAGCAGCTTGAACAGGGCGAATGAGCAGTTCTTC. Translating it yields CASSLNRANEQFF.

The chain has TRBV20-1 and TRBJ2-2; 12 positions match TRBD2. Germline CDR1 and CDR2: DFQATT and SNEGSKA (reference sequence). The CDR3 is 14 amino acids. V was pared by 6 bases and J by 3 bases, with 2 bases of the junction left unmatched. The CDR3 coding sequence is TGCAGTGCCCGGACTAGCGGGGACACCGGGGAGCTGTTTTTT. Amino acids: CSARTSGDTGELFF.

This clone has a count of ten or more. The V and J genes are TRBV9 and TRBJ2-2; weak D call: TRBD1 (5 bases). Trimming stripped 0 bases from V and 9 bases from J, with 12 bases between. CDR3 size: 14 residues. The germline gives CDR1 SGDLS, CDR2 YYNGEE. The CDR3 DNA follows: TGTGCCAGCAGCGTAGGCCAGGGCGGCCGGGAGCTGTTTTTT. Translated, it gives CASSVGQGGRELFF.

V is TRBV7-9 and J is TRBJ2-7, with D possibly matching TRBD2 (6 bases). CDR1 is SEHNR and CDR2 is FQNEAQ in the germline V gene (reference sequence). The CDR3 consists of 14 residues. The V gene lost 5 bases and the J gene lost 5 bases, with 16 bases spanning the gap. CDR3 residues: CASSPGGGSHEQYF. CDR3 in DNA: TGTGCCAGCAGCCCCGGTGGGGGGTCCCACGAGCAGTACTTC.

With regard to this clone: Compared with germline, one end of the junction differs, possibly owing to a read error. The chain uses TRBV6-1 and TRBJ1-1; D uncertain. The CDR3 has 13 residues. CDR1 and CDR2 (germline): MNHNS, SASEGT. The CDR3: CASRPRADTEAYF. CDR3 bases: TGTGCCAGCAGACCCCGGGCAGACACTGAAGCTTACTTT.

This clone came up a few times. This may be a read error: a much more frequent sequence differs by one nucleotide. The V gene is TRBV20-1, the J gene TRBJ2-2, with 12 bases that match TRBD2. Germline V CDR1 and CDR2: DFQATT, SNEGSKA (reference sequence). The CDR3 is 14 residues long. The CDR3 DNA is TGCAGTGCCACAAGGACTAGCGGGGACGGGGAGCCGTTTTTT. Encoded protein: CSATRTSGDGEPFF.

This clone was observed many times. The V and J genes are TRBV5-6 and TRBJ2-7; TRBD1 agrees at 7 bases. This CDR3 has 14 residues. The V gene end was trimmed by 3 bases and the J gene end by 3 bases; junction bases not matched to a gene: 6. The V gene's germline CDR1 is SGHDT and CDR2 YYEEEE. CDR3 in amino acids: CASSSGGQDYEQYF. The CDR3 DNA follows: TGTGCCAGCAGCTCAGGAGGACAGGACTACGAGCAGTACTTC.

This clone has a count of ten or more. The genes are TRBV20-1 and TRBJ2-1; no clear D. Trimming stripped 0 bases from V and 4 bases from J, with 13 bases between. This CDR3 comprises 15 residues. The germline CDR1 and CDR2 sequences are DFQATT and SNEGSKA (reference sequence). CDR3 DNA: TGCAGTGCTAGAGATGTGTTGGTCCTGTACAATGAGCAGTTCTTC. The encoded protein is CSARDVLVLYNEQFF.

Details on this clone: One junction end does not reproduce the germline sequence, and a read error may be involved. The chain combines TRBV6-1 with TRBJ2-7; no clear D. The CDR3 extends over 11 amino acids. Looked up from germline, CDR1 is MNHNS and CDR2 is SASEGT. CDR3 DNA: TGTGTCAGCAGTGGTTCCTCCGAGCAGTACTTC. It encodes CVSSGSSEQYF.

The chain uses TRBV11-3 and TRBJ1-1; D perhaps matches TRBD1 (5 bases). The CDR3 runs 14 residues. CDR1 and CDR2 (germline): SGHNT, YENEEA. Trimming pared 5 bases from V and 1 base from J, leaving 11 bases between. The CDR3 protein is CASSLGHTNTEAFF. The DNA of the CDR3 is TGTGCCAGCAGCCTCGGACATACGAACACTGAAGCTTTCTTT.

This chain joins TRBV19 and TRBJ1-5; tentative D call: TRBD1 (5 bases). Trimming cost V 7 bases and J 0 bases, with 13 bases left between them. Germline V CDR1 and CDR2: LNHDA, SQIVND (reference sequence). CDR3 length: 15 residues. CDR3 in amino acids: CASISQGYSNQPQHF. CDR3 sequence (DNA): TGTGCCAGTATCTCTCAGGGTTATAGCAATCAGCCCCAGCATTTT.

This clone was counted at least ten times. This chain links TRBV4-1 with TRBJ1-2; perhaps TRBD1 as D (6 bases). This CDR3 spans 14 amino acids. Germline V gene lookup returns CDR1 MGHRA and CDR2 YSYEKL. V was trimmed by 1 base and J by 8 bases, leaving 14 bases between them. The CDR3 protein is CASSQVMTTGGYTF. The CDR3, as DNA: TGCGCCAGCAGCCAAGTTATGACGACAGGCGGCTACACCTTC.

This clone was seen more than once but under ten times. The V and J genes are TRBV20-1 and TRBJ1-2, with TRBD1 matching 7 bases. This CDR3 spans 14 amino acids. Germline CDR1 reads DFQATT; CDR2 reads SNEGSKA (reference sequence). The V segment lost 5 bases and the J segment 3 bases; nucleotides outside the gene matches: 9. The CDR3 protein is CSASKTGSDYGYTF. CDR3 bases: TGCAGTGCTTCAAAGACAGGGAGTGACTATGGCTACACCTTC.

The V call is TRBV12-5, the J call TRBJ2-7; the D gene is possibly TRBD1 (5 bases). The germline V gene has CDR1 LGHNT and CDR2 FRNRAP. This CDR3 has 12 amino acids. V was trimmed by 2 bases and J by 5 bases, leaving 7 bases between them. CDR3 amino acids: CASGLPRDEQYF. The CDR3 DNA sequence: TGTGCTAGTGGTTTGCCCAGGGACGAGCAGTACTTC.

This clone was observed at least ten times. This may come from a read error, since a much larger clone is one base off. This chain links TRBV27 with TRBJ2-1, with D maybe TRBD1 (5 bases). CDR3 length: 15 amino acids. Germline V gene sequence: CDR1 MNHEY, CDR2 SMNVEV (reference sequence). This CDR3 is CTSSFKGPTYNEQFF. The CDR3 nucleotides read TGTACCAGCAGTTTCAAGGGGCCAACTTACAATGAGCAGTTCTTC.

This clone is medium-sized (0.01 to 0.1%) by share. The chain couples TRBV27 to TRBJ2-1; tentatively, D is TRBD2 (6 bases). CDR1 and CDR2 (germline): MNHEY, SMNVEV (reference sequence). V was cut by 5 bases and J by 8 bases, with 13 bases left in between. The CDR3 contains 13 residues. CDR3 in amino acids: CASSPSSDDEQFF. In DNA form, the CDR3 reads TGTGCCAGCAGTCCTTCTAGCGATGATGAGCAGTTCTTC.

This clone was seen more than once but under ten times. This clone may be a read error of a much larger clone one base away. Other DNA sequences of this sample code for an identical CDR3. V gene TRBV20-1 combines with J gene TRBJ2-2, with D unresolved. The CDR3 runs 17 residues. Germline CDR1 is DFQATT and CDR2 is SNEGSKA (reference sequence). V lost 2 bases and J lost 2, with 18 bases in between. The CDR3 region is CSARTSLWAGNTGELFF. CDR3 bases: TGCAGTGCTAGAACCTCCCTCTGGGCTGGAAACACCGGGGAGCTGTTTTTT.